This entry lists 4 T cell receptor beta chains sequenced from one sample in a study of T-cell memory formation after mild COVID-19. TCRdb ran MiXCR on the 5' RACE reads and lists one entry per CDR3 protein. This sample has fewer than 700,000 distinct CDR3 sequences, with approximately 21% found just once. Sequences were obtained from PBMCs or a T cell subset sorted from them (not recorded which). These TCRs come from an adult woman who had mild COVID-19 (a few samples of this study predate the infection). Cell type and time point are not known.

This chain uses TRBV19 with TRBJ1-1; D not resolved. This CDR3 spans 14 amino acids. V was pared by 2 bases and J by 5 bases, with 12 bases between. Germline CDR1 is LNHDA and CDR2 is SQIVND (reference sequence). The CDR3 loop reads CASSISPISTEAFF. DNA for the CDR3: TGTGCCAGTAGTATATCCCCAATCTCTACTGAAGCTTTCTTT.

This clonotype was found a few times. The chain uses TRBV19 and TRBJ2-2; D is uncertain. CDR1 is LNHDA and CDR2 is SQIVND in the germline V gene (reference sequence). The CDR3 has 14 amino acids. V dropped 4 bases and J dropped 8 bases, with 14 bases sitting between them. Here the CDR3 reads CASSTGLRTGELFF. The CDR3, as DNA: TGTGCCAGTAGTACCGGGCTCAGAACGGGGGAGCTGTTTTTT.

This clonotype was counted at least ten times. The chain carries TRBV7-3 and TRBJ2-1; D uncertain. The V end was cut by 1 base, the J end by 4 bases, with 5 bases between. The CDR3 spans 13 residues. The germline V gene has CDR1 SGHTA and CDR2 FQGTGA. In DNA form, the CDR3 reads TGTGCCAGCAGCTTAAACAGTTACAATGAGCAGTTCTTC. It yields the protein CASSLNSYNEQFF.

CDR3 in amino acids: CASSRSVERNEQFF. In DNA, the CDR3 is TGTGCCAGCAGCAGATCCGTAGAGAGAAATGAGCAGTTCTTC. The chain employs TRBV2 and TRBJ2-1, with D hard to call. Germline loops: CDR1 SNHLY, CDR2 FYNNEI. V lost 6 bases and J lost 7, with 16 bases in between. The length of the CDR3 is 14 residues.